This T cell receptor (beta chain) was documented in a study of blood T cell repertoires in COVID-19. Across the study: Sites across the United States, Italy and Spain contributed samples from acute and convalescent COVID-19. Sample material is recorded as cDNA or gDNA derived from T cells, B-cell-depleted T cells, or PBMCs.

A COVID-19 case had been met by exposed participants during the 2 weeks before study entry. This CDR3 comprises 15 residues. From germline, CDR1 is LGHDT and CDR2 YNNKEL (reference sequence). Deletions cut 0 bases from V and 0 bases from J, with 8 bases between. Sequenced by immunoSEQ multiplex PCR; TCRdb stores in-frame clones only, minus some. Of fewer than 350,000 clones listed, approximately 90% are singletons. In its sample, this clone was seen once. This receptor was identified in a man aged 40-49 years who had been exposed to COVID-19. The sample taken for sequencing was PBMCs or T cells enriched from blood (not recorded which). V gene TRBV3-1 (or the pseudogene TRBV3-2) combines with J gene TRBJ2-5; tentatively, D is TRBD2 (5 bases). The CDR3 is CASSQEAVYQETQYF. The CDR3 DNA reads TGTGCCAGCAGCCAAGAAGCGGTCTACCAAGAGACCCAGTACTTC.